This TCR beta chain was identified in a study of T cells after posttransplantation cyclophosphamide (dated by TCRdb to the mid-2010s). Turning to the overall study: Using TRB sequencing, the study followed how the T cell repertoire rebuilt after myeloablative bone marrow transplantation with posttransplantation cyclophosphamide given as GVHD prophylaxis. Public TRB sequences were compared against a database of over 3,000 sequences linked to responses to pathogens, tumor antigens, self-antigens and alloantigens. Because TRA and TRB clonality correlated tightly in 9 samples, later TCR analyses were limited to TRB. In 3 patients, up to roughly 3 additional blood samples taken between 2 and 5.2 years after transplant also underwent TRB sequencing, as did pretransplant blood from a handful of patients. Antigen receptor sequencing was done on samples from over 30 PTCy-treated patients and from roughly 17 related bone marrow donors of those patients. Blood from all 35 or so PTCy patients with 1-year posttransplant specimens was subjected to TRB sequencing. General findings and caveats noted by the study authors: The TRB repertoires of T cells infiltrating skin or the GI tract showed only limited overlap with the TRB repertoires found in blood. Across approximately 45 patients, TRB clonality was highly associated with recipient CMV seropositivity and CMV reactivation, and PTCy diversity was similar to diversity in CNI/methotrexate controls. Donor-recipient similarity was low at 1-2 months but rose over the first year, and later blood repertoires were often dominated by donor CD8+ memory clones.

TRB sequencing was run on genomic DNA with either the immunoSEQ assay at survey resolution or the hsTCRB kit. In the authors' own workflow: Initial read processing used immunoSEQ software, and repertoire analyses used the LymphoSeq R package. For each TRB dataset, clonality was calculated as 1 minus normalized Shannon entropy, and the Gini coefficient was computed as well. Phenotypes of unsorted samples were inferred by mapping TRB sequences from sorted subsets of the recipient or donor onto the same recipient's unsorted samples. Sourced from immuneACCESS, this table was stored by TCRdb with only in-frame sequences that have V and J called. A share of the clones is absent; for the studies checked, an unresolved V gene accounts for under half, and the remainder has no known explanation. V and J calls and clone size come straight from that table; D and trimming were deduced from the DNA. This sample gives tens of thousands of clones in total; about 77% of them show up just once. Roughly 8.1% of the sample comes from the top ten.

V is pared back by 0 bases and J by 4 bases, with 3 bases lying between the germline termini. The CDR1 and CDR2 encoded by the germline V gene are KGHSH and LQKENI. The CDR3 covers 13 residues, taking in both the cysteine and the phenylalanine. The read is trimmed to its CDR3 DNA, 39 bases read in frame from base 1. Concerning this clone itself: Its antigen remains unidentified. No clone much larger than this one lies a single base away; base qualities are absent.

What the treatment or condition label conveys for this sample: high-dose cyclophosphamide on days +3 and +4 as single-agent GVHD prophylaxis. For conditioning, the PTCy patients got busulfan and fludarabine, then a related or unrelated marrow graft, followed by cyclophosphamide on days +3 and +4. PTCy-treated patients came from a prospective multi-institutional clinical trial. Mononuclear cells from peripheral blood and bone marrow were separated by Ficoll-Hypaque density centrifugation and then cryopreserved. FACS on a FACSAria II was used to sort CD4+ and CD8+ T cells, including the naive and memory subsets.

The source was CD4+ T cells sorted from blood, collected approximately 2,000 days after a stem cell transplant with posttransplant cyclophosphamide. The TCR originated in a female patient in her thirties or forties who received an allogeneic stem cell transplant from a related donor, was CMV-positive, and had no GVHD. Post transplant, some T cells may arise from the graft donor. The receptor chain draws on TRBV18 and TRBJ2-2, with the D gene call left open. Here is the DNA: TGTGCCAGCTCACCACCGAGCACCGGGGAGCTGTTTTTT. Its protein product is CASSPPSTGELFF.